This TCR beta chain was documented in a study of T cell repertoires in cytomegalovirus infection. Whole-study context: CMV infection and matching HLA type were both indicated by public TCR beta signatures. Whole-study results and caveats: Public TCR beta family frequency separated CMV-and-HLA carriers, including in an independent cohort. Clonotypes of TCR beta that were HLA-C-restricted and CMV-specific dominated the ex vivo response.

The sample holds a few counts of this clonotype. The target antigen is unknown. One entry per CDR3 protein, called by TCRdb with MiXCR from the reads. The sample carries around 280,000 distinct CDR3 sequences, around 13% recorded once. CDR1 is MDHEN, CDR2 SYDVKM, per germline. V gave up 2 bases and J gave up 5 bases, with 12 bases separating them. This CDR3 has 14 residues. The chain has TRBV28 and TRBJ1-2; no definite D call. The source of this sequence is a human donor in good health (CMV status not recorded). Some clones in this sample may be carry-over from other donors' samples. The sample was PBMCs. CDR3 bases: TGTGCCAGCAGTTTAGTCGGACCGTTATATGGCTACACCTTC. It specifies CASSLVGPLYGYTF.